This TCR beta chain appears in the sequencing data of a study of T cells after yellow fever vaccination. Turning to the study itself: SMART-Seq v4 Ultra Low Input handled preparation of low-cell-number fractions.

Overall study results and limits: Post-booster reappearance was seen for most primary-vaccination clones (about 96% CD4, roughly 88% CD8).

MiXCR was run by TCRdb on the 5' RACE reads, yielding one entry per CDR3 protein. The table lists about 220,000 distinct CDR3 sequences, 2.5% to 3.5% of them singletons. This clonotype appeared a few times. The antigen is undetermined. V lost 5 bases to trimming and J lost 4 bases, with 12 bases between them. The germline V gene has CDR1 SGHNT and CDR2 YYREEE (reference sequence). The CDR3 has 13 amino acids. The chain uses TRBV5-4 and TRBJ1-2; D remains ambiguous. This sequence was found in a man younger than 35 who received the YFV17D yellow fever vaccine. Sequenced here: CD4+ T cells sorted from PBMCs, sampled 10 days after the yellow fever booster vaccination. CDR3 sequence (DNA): TGTGCCAGCAGTCCACCCGAGACCTATGGCTACACCTTC. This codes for CASSPPETYGYTF.